The source of this T cell receptor (beta chain) is a study of blood T cell repertoires in COVID-19. On the study more broadly: Specimens from acute and convalescent COVID-19 originated in the United States, Italy and Spain.

Source study methods: Reference gene primer amplification gave estimated nucleated cell counts. The data were produced by immunoSEQ multiplex PCR, yet TCRdb's version contains in-frame clones alone and is incomplete. D and trimming come from the DNA, and the V and J calls and clone size come from that table. The data contain around 190,000 clones, approximately 85% of them singletons. Sequences were obtained from peripheral blood. This clonotype was sampled from an elderly woman with acute or convalescent COVID-19.

The CDR3 DNA reads as TGTGCCAGCAGTTACTCGGGAACTAGCGGTTACAATGAGCAGTTCTTC. Its translation is CASSYSGTSGYNEQFF. The gene calls are TRBV6-5 and TRBJ2-1; 8 bases fit TRBD2. V was clipped by 0 bases and J by 4 bases; unmatched bases: 5. The length of the CDR3 is 16 residues. Germline V lookup: CDR1 MNHEY, CDR2 SVGAGI.